Listed here are 32 T cell receptor beta chains from one sample, sequenced in a study of cytomegalovirus exposure and HLA in healthy donors. Primers: 60 Vbeta forward and 13 Jbeta reverse. TCRdb's table, derived via immunoSEQ multiplex PCR, lists solely in-frame clones and lacks some. The table records some 95,000 clones, approximately 69% of them present only once. Sequenced: PBMCs. The receptors were gathered from a female donor in good health and CMV-seronegative.

The genes are TRBV7-8 and TRBJ2-1; 8 nucleotides align to TRBD1. The CDR3 covers 13 residues. With V trimmed by 9 bases and J by 4 bases, 5 bases remained unmatched. Germline lookup yields CDR1 SGHVS and CDR2 FQNEAQ. The CDR3 spells CASSTGEYNEQFF. The CDR3 nucleotides read TGTGCCAGTTCGACAGGGGAGTACAATGAGCAGTTCTTC.

In this sample, this clone turned up a few times. The V and J genes are TRBV6-5 and TRBJ2-1; TRBD2 agrees at 15 bases. Looked up from germline, CDR1 is MNHEY and CDR2 is SVGAGI. The CDR3 runs 16 residues. V dropped 2 bases and J dropped 10; count of bases not matched to a gene: 6. The CDR3 spells CASSYGLAGGPGEQFF. CDR3 in DNA: TGTGCCAGCAGTTACGGACTAGCGGGGGGGCCGGGGGAGCAGTTCTTC.

A remark on this clone: A read error may account for a junction end that differs from germline. J is TRBJ1-5 and V is TRBV7-9, with D possibly matching TRBD1 (6 bases). CDR1 SEHNR and CDR2 FQNEAQ come from the germline V gene (reference sequence). This CDR3 region has 13 residues. CDR3 nucleotides: TGTTCCAGCAGCACAGGGCCTAATCAGCCCCAGCATTTT. Its translation is CSSSTGPNQPQHF.

The chain couples TRBV7-8 to TRBJ1-6; 7 bases align to TRBD1. The CDR3 covers 15 residues. The J segment lost 5 bases and the V segment lost 2 bases, leaving 3 bases of the junction unmatched. CDR1 is SGHVS and CDR2 is FQNEAQ in the germline V gene. This CDR3 is CASSLSGQHNSPLHF. The CDR3 nucleotides are TGTGCCAGCAGCTTATCGGGACAGCATAATTCACCCCTCCACTTT.

V and J are TRBV5-4 and TRBJ1-3; the D is unclear. CDR1 is SGHNT and CDR2 is YYREEE in the germline V gene (reference sequence). Between the trimmed V and J ends, which lost 4 bases and 4 bases, there was a span of 12 bases. The CDR3 has 14 amino acids. CDR3 in DNA: TGTGCCAGCAGCCCCGCGGGGTCCGGAAACACCATATATTTT. Residues: CASSPAGSGNTIYF.

This rearrangement joins TRBV18 to TRBJ2-5; no firm D call. CDR3 size: 15 residues. The germline V gene has CDR1 KGHSH and CDR2 LQKENI. With 6 bases removed from V and 2 bases from J, the gap between germline ends came to 16 bases. As DNA, the CDR3 is TGTGCCAGCTCCCTCACCCTAGACCGGCAAGAGACCCAGTACTTC. Translation: CASSLTLDRQETQYF.

This chain connects TRBV28 to TRBJ2-7, with no clear D. The CDR3 sequence is 12 residues long. V was clipped by 3 bases and J by 3 bases, with 6 bases between them. Per germline, CDR1 MDHEN and CDR2 SYDVKM. CDR3 DNA sequence: TGTGCCAGCAGTTTCGGTCTCTACGAGCAGTACTTC. It encodes CASSFGLYEQYF.

The V and J genes are TRBV7-2 and TRBJ2-7; the D gene is possibly TRBD1 (5 bases). CDR1 is SGHTA, CDR2 FQGNSA, per germline. V was cut by 4 bases and J by 0 bases, with 13 bases left in between. This CDR3 is built from 15 residues. The CDR3 loop reads CASSSRDRLSYEQYF. The CDR3, as DNA: TGTGCCAGCAGCTCCAGAGACAGACTCTCCTACGAGCAGTACTTC.

The chain recombines TRBV4-1 with TRBJ2-5; 9 bases agree with TRBD1. V was pared by 4 bases and J by 5 bases, with 8 bases of the junction left unmatched. Per germline, CDR1 MGHRA and CDR2 YSYEKL. The CDR3 totals 15 residues. CDR3 loop: CASSRGQGFMETQYF. CDR3 sequence (DNA): TGCGCCAGCAGCCGGGGACAGGGCTTTATGGAGACCCAGTACTTC.

V and J are TRBV12-5 and TRBJ2-2; D not resolved. V gave up 6 bases and J gave up 0 bases, with 8 bases separating them. Germline CDR1 reads LGHNT; CDR2 reads FRNRAP. The CDR3 runs to 14 residues. The DNA for the CDR3 is TGTGCTAGTGGCATCTACCCGAACACCGGGGAGCTGTTTTTT. Protein sequence: CASGIYPNTGELFF.

The chain couples TRBV5-4 to TRBJ2-2; D is uncertain. Germline values: CDR1 SGHNT, CDR2 YYREEE (reference sequence). V was pared by 6 bases and J by 8 bases, with 8 bases between. This CDR3 spans 11 amino acids. CDR3 loop: CASTFSGELFF. In DNA form, the CDR3 reads TGTGCCAGCACCTTTTCAGGGGAGCTGTTTTTT.

This clone occurred once. CDR3 nucleotide sequence: TGTGCCAGCAGCTTCGAGGTAACAGGATTCTCCTACGAGCAGTACTTC. Protein: CASSFEVTGFSYEQYF. This chain joins TRBV28 and TRBJ2-7; D is possibly TRBD1 (5 bases). Trimming pared 6 bases from V and 0 bases from J, leaving 18 bases between. CDR1 and CDR2 (germline): MDHEN, SYDVKM. This CDR3 comprises 16 residues.

This clone was seen a few times. The rearrangement joins TRBV19 to TRBJ1-2, with 9 bases aligning to TRBD1. With 6 bases clipped from V and 7 bases from J, the junction kept 3 bases outside the gene matches. This CDR3 spans 12 amino acids. Germline V lookup: CDR1 LNHDA, CDR2 SQIVND (reference sequence). This chain's CDR3 is CASRQGAAGYTF. The CDR3 DNA reads as TGTGCCAGTAGACAGGGGGCCGCTGGCTACACCTTC.

CDR3 in amino acids: CASSLIAGGNQPQHF. The CDR3 bases are TGTGCCAGCAGTTTAATCGCCGGGGGCAATCAGCCCCAGCATTTT. V is TRBV28 and J is TRBJ1-5; unclear D gene. The ends were cut back, 2 bases at V and 2 bases at J, with 10 bases in the middle. Germline CDR1 reads MDHEN; CDR2 reads SYDVKM. This CDR3 contains 15 residues.

DNA of the CDR3: TGTGCCAGCAGCGGACTAGTCGGGGAGCTGTTTTTT. Translating gives CASSGLVGELFF. The chain joins TRBV27 to TRBJ2-2, with 7 nucleotides matching TRBD2. Per the germline V gene, CDR1 is MNHEY and CDR2 is SMNVEV (reference sequence). The CDR3 spans 12 residues. V dropped 6 bases and J dropped 7; count of bases not matched to a gene: 2.

The genes are TRBV5-1 and TRBJ1-1; the match to TRBD1 covers 8 bases. The CDR3 loop spans 13 amino acids. Germline CDR1 and CDR2: SGHRS and YFSETQ. Trimming removed 4 bases from V and 5 bases from J; junction bases left unmatched: 4. The CDR3 bases are TGCGCCAGCAGCGCGACAGGGGTGACTGAAGCTTTCTTT. It is translated as CASSATGVTEAFF.

The chain uses TRBV5-4 and TRBJ1-4; TRBD1 might be the D (5 bases). Germline V gives CDR1 SGHNT, CDR2 YYREEE (reference sequence). The CDR3 runs to 16 residues. Deletions cut 0 bases from V and 0 bases from J, with 9 bases between. The CDR3 DNA reads as TGTGCCAGCAGCTTGGGGGGCTTAGCAACTAATGAAAAACTGTTTTTT. Amino acid sequence: CASSLGGLATNEKLFF.

CDR3 region: CAWGRDRRNGELFF. CDR3 DNA: TGTGCCTGGGGCCGGGACAGGAGGAACGGGGAGCTGTTTTTT. The rearrangement links TRBV30 to TRBJ2-2, with 8 bases identical to TRBD1. CDR1 and CDR2 (germline): GTSNPN, SVGIG (reference sequence). After removal of 5 bases from V and 7 bases from J, the junction contained 9 bases not matched to a gene. The CDR3 extends over 14 amino acids.

The chain combines TRBV4-2 with TRBJ2-5, with 9 bases identical to TRBD2. CDR1 is LGHNA and CDR2 is YNFKEQ in the germline V gene. V lost 5 bases and J lost 3; bases outside the gene matches: 13. This CDR3 contains 17 residues. CDR3 protein: CASSLPVTSGAEETQYF. CDR3 DNA sequence: TGTGCCAGCAGCTTACCCGTGACTAGCGGTGCGGAAGAGACCCAGTACTTC.

This clone was detected only once. V gene TRBV5-6 combines with J gene TRBJ1-5; D is undetermined. CDR1 SGHDT and CDR2 YYEEEE come from the germline V gene. CDR3 size: 14 residues. Trimming pared 7 bases from V and 3 bases from J, leaving 14 bases between. In nucleotides, the CDR3 is TGTGCCAGCGGAAAGAGAGGCCCCAATCAGCCCCAGCATTTT. Its translation: CASGKRGPNQPQHF.

The chain carries TRBV7-2 and TRBJ2-3; TRBD2 is a possible D gene (6 bases). The V gene's germline CDR1 is SGHTA and CDR2 FQGNSA. Trimming took 5 bases from V and 4 from J, leaving 25 bases between them. This CDR3 spans 18 amino acids. This CDR3 reads CASSAPGLPSWDADTQYF. CDR3 DNA: TGTGCCAGCAGCGCGCCGGGACTCCCCTCCTGGGACGCAGATACGCAGTATTTT. Combining the CDR3 with reference TRBV7-2 and TRBJ2-3 gives the whole variable domain GAGVSQSPSNKVTEKGKDVELRCDPISGHTALYWYRQSLGQGLEFLIYFQGNSAPDKSGLPSDRFSAERTGGSVSTLTIQRTQQEDSAVYLCASSAPGLPSWDADTQYFGPGTRLTVL.

This clone occurred many times. The chain is built from TRBV4-1 and TRBJ2-7; weak D call: TRBD2 (7 bases). CDR3 size: 17 residues. Germline V gene sequence: CDR1 MGHRA, CDR2 YSYEKL. With 1 base removed from V and 2 bases from J, the gap between germline ends came to 18 bases. For the CDR3, the DNA is TGCGCCAGCAGCCAAGCCTATGGGGGGGACAACACCTACGAGCAGTACTTC. It encodes CASSQAYGGDNTYEQYF.

This chain uses TRBV27 with TRBJ1-4, with unresolved D. This CDR3 spans 14 amino acids. Germline assignment: CDR1 MNHEY and CDR2 SMNVEV (reference sequence). Trimming cost V 6 bases and J 0 bases, with 8 bases left between them. As DNA, the CDR3 is TGTGCCAGCAGCGTGTCTGCAACTAATGAAAAACTGTTTTTT. This gives the protein CASSVSATNEKLFF.

The rearrangement links TRBV30 to TRBJ1-1; the D gene is possibly TRBD1 (6 bases). The length of the CDR3 is 13 residues. Germline CDR1 and CDR2: GTSNPN and SVGIG (reference sequence). Trimming stripped 3 bases from V and 1 base from J, with 9 bases between. The chain's CDR3 is CAWSQTGNTEAFF. The CDR3 DNA is TGTGCCTGGAGCCAGACAGGGAACACTGAAGCTTTCTTT.

The chain carries TRBV7-2 and TRBJ1-1, with a weak D call TRBD1 (5 bases). This CDR3 spans 16 amino acids. The germline V gene encodes CDR1 SGHTA and CDR2 FQGNSA. The V end lost 2 bases, the J end lost 1 base, and 14 bases lay between the germline ends. CDR3 residues: CASSLLGGRTNTEAFF. The CDR3 nucleotides read TGTGCCAGCAGCTTACTCGGGGGGAGGACGAACACTGAAGCTTTCTTT.

V gene TRBV28 combines with J gene TRBJ2-3; D possibly corresponds to TRBD1 (6 bases). Germline V gene lookup returns CDR1 MDHEN and CDR2 SYDVKM. The ends were cut back, 5 bases at V and 9 bases at J, with 18 bases in the middle. The CDR3 contains 14 residues. The CDR3: CASSTGTFRGTQYF. The CDR3 DNA follows: TGTGCCAGCAGTACCGGGACCTTTAGGGGGACGCAGTATTTT.

This chain connects TRBV10-3 to TRBJ1-6; no firm D call. V lost 4 bases and J lost 8, with 12 bases in between. The V gene's germline CDR1 is ENHRY and CDR2 SYGVKD. CDR3 length equals 14 residues. CDR3 amino acids: CAISAEGSDSPLHF. CDR3 in DNA: TGTGCCATCAGTGCAGAGGGAAGCGATTCACCCCTCCACTTT.

This rearrangement joins TRBV7-8 to TRBJ2-7; 8 bases map to TRBD1. CDR3 length: 16 residues. The V segment lost 5 bases and the J segment 4 bases; nucleotides outside the gene matches: 13. CDR1 is SGHVS, CDR2 FQNEAQ, per germline. The CDR3 nucleotides are TGTGCCAGCAGCACGCACCCCAGGGGGCGCGGGTACGAGCAGTACTTC. Its translation: CASSTHPRGRGYEQYF.

This clone was seen a handful of times. The chain recombines TRBV2 with TRBJ1-5; TRBD1 is a possible D gene (6 bases). The length of the CDR3 is 14 residues. CDR1 is SNHLY, CDR2 FYNNEI, per germline. Trimming stripped 5 bases from V and 5 bases from J, with 13 bases between. CDR3 sequence (DNA): TGTGCCAGCAGTACAGGGAGCCGAGATCAGCCCCAGCATTTT. Its translation: CASSTGSRDQPQHF.

The genes are TRBV9 and TRBJ2-1; no firm D call. The CDR3 loop spans 14 amino acids. The germline V and J ends were trimmed by 0 bases and 8 bases, with 12 bases remaining between them. Germline V gene data show CDR1 as SGDLS and CDR2 as YYNGEE. The chain's CDR3 is CASSVGGRPHEQFF. The CDR3 bases are TGTGCCAGCAGCGTAGGCGGCCGCCCACATGAGCAGTTCTTC. The variable domain in full, completed from reference TRBV9 and TRBJ2-1, reads DSGVTQTPKHLITATGQRVTLRCSPRSGDLSVYWYQQSLDQGLQFLIQYYNGEERAKGNILERFSAQQFPDLHSELNLSSLELGDSALYFCASSVGGRPHEQFFGPGTRLTVL.

This chain connects TRBV5-6 to TRBJ1-2; a possible D gene is TRBD1 (6 bases). The germline V gene encodes CDR1 SGHDT and CDR2 YYEEEE. The CDR3 extends over 13 amino acids. The V gene lost 2 bases and the J gene lost 7 bases, with 12 bases spanning the gap. The CDR3 sequence is CASSFTGMTGYTF. CDR3 nucleotides: TGTGCCAGCAGCTTTACAGGGATGACTGGCTACACCTTC.

The rearrangement links TRBV11-3 to TRBJ2-5; 8 bases match TRBD2. Looked up from germline, CDR1 is SGHNT and CDR2 is YENEEA. This CDR3 has 14 amino acids. Germline trimming cut 5 bases from V and 4 bases from J; bases unmatched to any gene: 6. CDR3 in amino acids: CASSHRAGGETQYF. CDR3 DNA: TGTGCCAGCAGCCATAGGGCGGGGGGAGAGACCCAGTACTTC.